This T cell receptor beta chain is from a study of shared clonotypes between healthy human individuals. Trimming left V 2 bases short and J 7 bases short, with 21 bases between. The CDR3 runs to 17 residues. The germline gives CDR1 LGHNA, CDR2 YNFKEQ. Repertoires were generated with immunoSEQ multiplex PCR, while TCRdb's copy carries only in-frame clones and drops some. The table records roughly 500,000 clones, roughly 80% of them present only once. The sample consisted of PBMCs. This chain links TRBV4-2 with TRBJ2-1; D possibly uses TRBD1 or TRBD2 (6 bases each). This clonotype was sampled from a woman aged 40 to 55 in good health. Some clones in this sample may be carry-over from other donors' samples. CDR3 residues: CASSQLARGRRGNEQFF. Here the CDR3 DNA reads TGTGCCAGCAGCCAACTCGCCCGGGGTAGGAGGGGGAATGAGCAGTTCTTC.